Below are 28 T cell receptor beta chains sequenced from a single sample in a study of T cell changes during pregnancy in multiple sclerosis. Generated by immunoSEQ multiplex PCR, the TCRdb table keeps only in-frame clones and is missing some. This sample has tens of thousands of clones, with just over 90% found just once. The sample in question was CD4+ T cells from peripheral blood mononuclear cells, obtained before pregnancy. These TCRs come from a female donor with multiple sclerosis, enrolled in a pregnancy study.

The V call is TRBV20-1, the J call TRBJ2-1, with no clear D. The CDR3 extends over 11 amino acids. V lost 4 bases and J 7 bases, leaving 8 bases between the germline ends. The germline CDR1 and CDR2 sequences are DFQATT and SNEGSKA (reference sequence). CDR3 sequence (DNA): TGCAGTGCTATCCCGAGTAATGAGCAGTTCTTC. Its translation: CSAIPSNEQFF.

This chain uses TRBV4-2 with TRBJ2-7; 8 nucleotides align to TRBD1. The germline gives CDR1 LGHNA, CDR2 YNFKEQ. The CDR3 contains 15 residues. V lost 4 bases and J lost 4; bases outside the gene matches: 9. The CDR3 reads CASSPSRDRTYEQYF. As DNA, the CDR3 is TGTGCCAGCAGCCCCTCCCGGGACAGGACTTACGAGCAGTACTTC.

The chain is built from TRBV15 and TRBJ2-1, with a weak D call TRBD1 (6 bases). CDR3 length equals 19 residues. Trimming cost V 1 base and J 2 bases, with 21 bases left between them. Germline V lookup: CDR1 LNHNV, CDR2 YYDKDF (reference sequence). CDR3: CATSRVPGIVWGPYNEQFF. The DNA of the CDR3 is TGTGCCACCAGCAGAGTCCCTGGGATAGTTTGGGGGCCCTACAATGAGCAGTTCTTC.

This chain uses TRBV9 with TRBJ1-5; TRBD1 matches 8 bases. The trim removed 0 bases at V and 3 bases at J, leaving 2 bases unmatched. Germline V CDR1 and CDR2: SGDLS, YYNGEE. The length of the CDR3 is 15 residues. This chain's CDR3 is CASSVGTGYNQPQHF. The CDR3 DNA sequence: TGTGCCAGCAGCGTAGGGACAGGGTACAATCAGCCCCAGCATTTT.

The J gene is TRBJ1-3, the V gene TRBV14, with 7 bases matching TRBD1. J lost 2 bases, V lost 4 bases, and 2 bases had no gene match. The CDR3 has 14 residues. CDR1 is SGHDN and CDR2 is FVKESK in the germline V gene. CDR3 sequence: CASSPDRAGNTIYF. As DNA, the CDR3 is TGTGCCAGCAGCCCAGACAGGGCTGGAAACACCATATATTTT.

The V call is TRBV28, the J call TRBJ2-4; 13 positions match TRBD2. Trimming at V came to 4 bases and at J to 2 bases, leaving 5 bases not matched to a gene. The CDR3 is 17 residues long. In germline, CDR1 is MDHEN, CDR2 SYDVKM. CDR3 loop: CASSWFGTSGTKNIQYF. CDR3 sequence (DNA): TGTGCCAGCAGTTGGTTCGGGACTAGCGGGACCAAAAACATTCAGTACTTC.

The gene calls are TRBV18 and TRBJ2-5, with TRBD2 matching 12 bases. The CDR3 totals 18 residues. V lost 4 bases and J lost 6; bases outside the gene matches: 15. Germline V gives CDR1 KGHSH, CDR2 LQKENI. The DNA of the CDR3 is TGTGCCAGCTCACTTTCCCCTTTGACTAGCGGGAGCGGGAAGACCCAGTACTTC. As protein: CASSLSPLTSGSGKTQYF.

The chain is built from TRBV27 and TRBJ1-2; possibly TRBD1 for D (6 bases). This CDR3 contains 14 residues. From germline, CDR1 is MNHEY and CDR2 SMNVEV (reference sequence). The V gene lost 5 bases and the J gene lost 2 bases, with 12 bases spanning the gap. CDR3 loop: CASSTYGQNYGYTF. The CDR3 coding sequence is TGTGCCAGCAGTACCTACGGACAGAACTATGGCTACACCTTC.

The rearrangement uses TRBV27 and TRBJ1-4, with D possibly TRBD1 on 6 matching bases. This CDR3 has 14 amino acids. Looked up from germline, CDR1 is MNHEY and CDR2 is SMNVEV (reference sequence). V was shortened by 6 bases and J by 7 bases, with 15 bases between the two germline ends. The CDR3 DNA sequence: TGTGCCAGCAGCTTCCTCAGGGGCGGTGAAAAACTGTTTTTT. It yields the protein CASSFLRGGEKLFF.

CDR3 residues: CAWVPQGAKNIQYF. The CDR3 DNA sequence: TGTGCCTGGGTACCCCAGGGGGCCAAAAACATTCAGTACTTC. The chain combines TRBV30 with TRBJ2-4, with TRBD1 as a possible D gene (6 bases). The CDR3 contains 14 residues. Per germline, CDR1 GTSNPN and CDR2 SVGIG (reference sequence). V lost 5 bases to trimming and J lost 1 base, with 12 bases between them.

The rearrangement links TRBV6-4 to TRBJ1-5; possibly TRBD1 for D (6 bases). V was clipped by 7 bases and J by 0 bases, with 16 bases between them. CDR1 is MRHNA and CDR2 is SNTAGT in the germline V gene. The CDR3 loop spans 16 amino acids. The CDR3 spells CASTKRGGDSNQPQHF. The CDR3 DNA sequence: TGTGCCAGCACCAAAAGGGGGGGGGATAGCAATCAGCCCCAGCATTTT.

The V and J genes are TRBV5-4 and TRBJ2-4; tentative D call: TRBD2 (5 bases). This CDR3 is 16 amino acids long. Germline V gene lookup returns CDR1 SGHNT and CDR2 YYREEE (reference sequence). The V and J ends lost 3 bases and 0 bases respectively, with 13 bases between them. CDR3 protein: CASSSPREGAKNIQYF. The CDR3 DNA reads TGTGCCAGCAGCTCACCGAGAGAGGGAGCCAAAAACATTCAGTACTTC.

This clone appeared once. The chain recombines TRBV18 with TRBJ1-3; maybe TRBD1 (6 bases). The CDR3 is made up of 15 amino acids. Deletions cut 2 bases from V and 0 bases from J, with 8 bases between. The germline gives CDR1 KGHSH, CDR2 LQKENI. DNA for the CDR3: TGTGCCAGCTCACCAAGGGGGTACTCTGGAAACACCATATATTTT. Its translation: CASSPRGYSGNTIYF.

This chain links TRBV2 with TRBJ1-6; the D is unclear. Trimming removed 7 bases at V and 5 bases at J, with 9 bases between. Germline values: CDR1 SNHLY, CDR2 FYNNEI. This CDR3 spans 13 amino acids. The CDR3: CASMGENNSPLHF. CDR3 coding DNA: TGTGCCAGCATGGGAGAAAATAATTCACCCCTCCACTTT.

J is TRBJ2-5 and V is TRBV7-2, with TRBD2 matching 14 bases. This CDR3 region has 17 residues. Losses at the gene ends were 0 bases for V and 4 bases for J; bases not matched to a gene: 4. Germline CDR1 is SGHTA and CDR2 is FQGNSA. This chain's CDR3 is CASSLAGLAGVGETQYF. DNA of the CDR3: TGTGCCAGCAGCTTAGCGGGACTAGCGGGAGTAGGAGAGACCCAGTACTTC.

The chain has TRBV19 and TRBJ1-3; 10 positions agree with TRBD1. Germline values: CDR1 LNHDA, CDR2 SQIVND (reference sequence). CDR3 length: 14 residues. The trim removed 9 bases at V and 8 bases at J, leaving 10 bases unmatched. The CDR3 nucleotides are TGTGCCAGCTCCCCCCGGGACAGGGGAGACACCATATATTTT. It encodes CASSPRDRGDTIYF. The full variable domain, its missing parts supplied by reference TRBV19 and TRBJ1-3, is DGGITQSPKYLFRKEGQNVTLSCEQNLNHDAMYWYRQDPGQGLRLIYYSQIVNDFQKGDIAEGYSVSREKKESFPLTVTSAQKNPTAFYLCASSPRDRGDTIYFGEGSWLTVV.

The J gene is TRBJ2-1, the V gene TRBV11-3, with TRBD2 matching over 11 bases. This CDR3 contains 16 residues. After removal of 5 bases from V and 8 bases from J, the junction contained 11 bases not matched to a gene. Germline loops: CDR1 SGHNT, CDR2 YENEEA. The CDR3 region has the DNA TGTGCCAGCAGCCGGCTAGCGGGAGGTATGGGCGATGAGCAGTTCTTC. Amino acids: CASSRLAGGMGDEQFF.

The chain uses TRBV18 and TRBJ1-6; the D gene is possibly TRBD1 (5 bases). The CDR3 has 15 amino acids. Per germline, CDR1 KGHSH and CDR2 LQKENI. V was clipped by 6 bases and J by 7 bases, with 16 bases between them. CDR3 residues: CASSLSGLRNSPLHF. The DNA of the CDR3 is TGTGCCAGCTCCCTCTCGGGACTGCGAAATTCACCCCTCCACTTT.

This chain connects TRBV5-1 to TRBJ2-2, with TRBD1 matching 8 bases. Unmatched junction bases numbered 9, after V lost 5 bases and J lost 6 bases. The CDR3 spans 15 residues. CDR1 and CDR2 (germline): SGHRS, YFSETQ. In DNA form, the CDR3 reads TGCGCCAGCAGACCGACAGGGGCCGACCCCGGGGAGCTGTTTTTT. Amino acid sequence: CASRPTGADPGELFF.

The chain carries TRBV19 and TRBJ2-2; the D is unclear. The CDR3 is 13 residues long. Trimming removed 3 bases at V and 1 base at J, with 3 bases between. Per the germline V gene, CDR1 is LNHDA and CDR2 is SQIVND (reference sequence). The chain's CDR3 is CASSIGNTGELFF. The CDR3, as DNA: TGTGCCAGTAGTATCGGGAACACCGGGGAGCTGTTTTTT.

The chain joins TRBV6-5 to TRBJ2-5, with D hard to call. The CDR3 has 13 residues. Looked up from germline, CDR1 is MNHEY and CDR2 is SVGAGI. Between the trimmed V and J ends, which lost 2 bases and 5 bases, there was a span of 9 bases. The CDR3 region is CASSYLDRETQYF. CDR3 nucleotide sequence: TGTGCCAGCAGTTACCTAGACCGGGAGACCCAGTACTTC.

The gene calls are TRBV7-2 and TRBJ1-5, with 11 positions matching TRBD1. CDR1 is SGHTA, CDR2 FQGNSA, per germline. The CDR3 consists of 17 residues. Trimming cost V 1 base and J 6 bases; bases outside gene matches: 8. This CDR3 reads CASSLGTGGRLGQPQHF. CDR3 in DNA: TGTGCCAGCAGCTTAGGGACAGGGGGCCGGTTAGGTCAGCCCCAGCATTTT.

The V and J genes are TRBV9 and TRBJ2-1, with TRBD2 matching 9 bases. V dropped 0 bases and J dropped 7; count of bases not matched to a gene: 11. CDR3 size: 17 residues. The germline gives CDR1 SGDLS, CDR2 YYNGEE. The CDR3 region is CASSVGGSGRGGNEQFF. The CDR3 region has the DNA TGTGCCAGCAGCGTAGGAGGTTCGGGGCGGGGGGGGAATGAGCAGTTCTTC. The full variable domain, its missing parts supplied by reference TRBV9 and TRBJ2-1, is DSGVTQTPKHLITATGQRVTLRCSPRSGDLSVYWYQQSLDQGLQFLIQYYNGEERAKGNILERFSAQQFPDLHSELNLSSLELGDSALYFCASSVGGSGRGGNEQFFGPGTRLTVL.

The chain combines TRBV9 with TRBJ2-2, with 11 bases fitting TRBD1. This CDR3 is built from 17 residues. CDR1 is SGDLS and CDR2 is YYNGEE in the germline V gene. The junction had 5 bases not matched to a gene; V was cut back by 1 base and J by 3 bases. The CDR3 nucleotides are TGTGCCAGCAGCGTACCGAGGGACAGGGGGTACACCGGGGAGCTGTTTTTT. Encoded protein: CASSVPRDRGYTGELFF.

V is TRBV18 and J is TRBJ2-7; maybe TRBD1 (7 bases). Germline V gene data show CDR1 as KGHSH and CDR2 as LQKENI. The V end was cut by 4 bases, the J end by 4 bases, with 17 bases between. The CDR3 extends over 15 amino acids. The CDR3 here is CASSQAGQQGYEQYF. In DNA form, the CDR3 reads TGTGCCAGCTCACAGGCGGGACAGCAAGGTTACGAGCAGTACTTC.

CDR3 DNA: TGTGCCAGCAGCATCAGGGGTTCGAACACTGAAGCTTTCTTT. It specifies CASSIRGSNTEAFF. The genes are TRBV11-2 and TRBJ1-1, with a weak D call TRBD1 (6 bases). V lost 5 bases, J lost 1 base, and 11 bases lay in between. The germline CDR1 and CDR2 sequences are SGHAT and FQNNGV. CDR3 size: 14 residues.

The chain employs TRBV4-1 and TRBJ1-2, with D unresolved. Looked up from germline, CDR1 is MGHRA and CDR2 is YSYEKL. CDR3 length equals 15 residues. V was trimmed by 1 base and J by 4 bases, leaving 13 bases between them. The CDR3 is CASSQVFGSAYGYTF. The CDR3 DNA sequence: TGCGCCAGCAGCCAAGTTTTCGGGTCGGCCTATGGCTACACCTTC.

The chain has TRBV7-9 and TRBJ2-1; 9 positions match TRBD2. V lost 7 bases, J lost 6 bases, and 13 bases stayed unmatched. Per germline, CDR1 SEHNR and CDR2 FQNEAQ (reference sequence). The CDR3 is 16 amino acids. The CDR3 nucleotides read TGTGCCAGCACCCCGGGATTGGGAGCGGGAGGCAATGAGCAGTTCTTC. It encodes CASTPGLGAGGNEQFF.